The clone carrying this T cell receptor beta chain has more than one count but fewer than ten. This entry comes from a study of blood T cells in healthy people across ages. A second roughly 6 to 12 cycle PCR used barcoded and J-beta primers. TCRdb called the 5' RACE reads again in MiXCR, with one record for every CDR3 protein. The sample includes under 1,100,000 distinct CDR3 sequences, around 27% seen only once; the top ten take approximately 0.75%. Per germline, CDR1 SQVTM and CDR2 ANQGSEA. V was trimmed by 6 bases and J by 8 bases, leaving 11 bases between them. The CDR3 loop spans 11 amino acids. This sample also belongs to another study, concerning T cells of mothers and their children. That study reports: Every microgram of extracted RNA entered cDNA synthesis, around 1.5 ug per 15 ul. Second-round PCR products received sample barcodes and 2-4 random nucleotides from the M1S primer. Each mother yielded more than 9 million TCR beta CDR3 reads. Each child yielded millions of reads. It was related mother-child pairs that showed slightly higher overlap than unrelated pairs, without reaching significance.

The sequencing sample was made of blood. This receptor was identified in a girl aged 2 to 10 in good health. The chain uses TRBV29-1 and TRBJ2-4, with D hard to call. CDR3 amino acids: CSVDARDIQYF. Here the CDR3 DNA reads TGCAGCGTCGATGCTCGGGACATTCAGTACTTC.